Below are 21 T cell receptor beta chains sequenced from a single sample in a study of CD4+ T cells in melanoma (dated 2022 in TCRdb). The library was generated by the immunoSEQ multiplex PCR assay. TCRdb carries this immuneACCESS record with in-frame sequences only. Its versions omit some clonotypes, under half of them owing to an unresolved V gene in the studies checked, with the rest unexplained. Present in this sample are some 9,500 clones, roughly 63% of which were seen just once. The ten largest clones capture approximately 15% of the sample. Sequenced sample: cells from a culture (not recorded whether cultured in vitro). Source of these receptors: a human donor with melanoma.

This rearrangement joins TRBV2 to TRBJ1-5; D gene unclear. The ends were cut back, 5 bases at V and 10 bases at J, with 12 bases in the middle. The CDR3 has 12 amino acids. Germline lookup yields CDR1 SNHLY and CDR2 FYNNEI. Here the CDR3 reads CASSLRYSPQHF. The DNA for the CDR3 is TGTGCCAGCAGTCTACGGTATTCTCCCCAGCATTTT.

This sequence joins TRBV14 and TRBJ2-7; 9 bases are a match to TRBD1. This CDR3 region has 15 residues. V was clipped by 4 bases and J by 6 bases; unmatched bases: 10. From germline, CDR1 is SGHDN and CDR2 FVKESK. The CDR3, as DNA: TGTGCCAGCAGCCCCGCCGGGACAGGGTTCTCCGAGCAGTACTTC. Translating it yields CASSPAGTGFSEQYF. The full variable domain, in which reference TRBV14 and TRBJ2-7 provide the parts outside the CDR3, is EAGVTQFPSHSVIEKGQTVTLRCDPISGHDNLYWYRRVMGKEIKFLLHFVKESKQDESGMPNNRFLAERTGGTYSTLKVQPAELEDSGVYFCASSPAGTGFSEQYFGPGTRLTVT.

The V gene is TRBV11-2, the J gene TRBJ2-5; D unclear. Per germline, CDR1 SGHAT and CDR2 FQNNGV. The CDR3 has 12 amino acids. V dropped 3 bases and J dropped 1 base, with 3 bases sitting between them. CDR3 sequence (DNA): TGTGCCAGCAGCTTCTTCCAAGAGACCCAGTACTTC. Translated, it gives CASSFFQETQYF.

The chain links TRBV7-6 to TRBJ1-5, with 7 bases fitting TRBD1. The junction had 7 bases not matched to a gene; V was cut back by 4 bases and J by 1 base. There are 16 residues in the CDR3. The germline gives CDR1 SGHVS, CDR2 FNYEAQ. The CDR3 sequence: CASSSGTAWSNQPQHF. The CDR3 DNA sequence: TGTGCCAGCAGCTCTGGGACAGCGTGGAGCAATCAGCCCCAGCATTTT. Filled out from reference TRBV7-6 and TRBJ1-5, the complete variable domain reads GAGVSQSPRYKVTKRGQDVALRCDPISGHVSLYWYRQALGQGPEFLTYFNYEAQQDKSGLPNDRFSAERPEGSISTLTIQRTEQRDSAMYRCASSSGTAWSNQPQHFGDGTRLSIL.

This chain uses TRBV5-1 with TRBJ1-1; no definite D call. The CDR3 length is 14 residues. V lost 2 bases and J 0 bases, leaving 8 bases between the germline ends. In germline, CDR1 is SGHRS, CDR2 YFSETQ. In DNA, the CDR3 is TGCGCCAGCAGCTTCGAGGGATTGAACACTGAAGCTTTCTTT. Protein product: CASSFEGLNTEAFF.

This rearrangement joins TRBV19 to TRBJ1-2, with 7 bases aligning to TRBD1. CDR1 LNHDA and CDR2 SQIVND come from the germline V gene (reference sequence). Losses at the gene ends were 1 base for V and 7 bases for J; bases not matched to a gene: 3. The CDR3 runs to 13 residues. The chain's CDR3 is CASSIARTGGYTF. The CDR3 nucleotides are TGTGCCAGTAGTATAGCAAGGACAGGTGGCTACACCTTC. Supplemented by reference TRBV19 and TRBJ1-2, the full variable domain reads DGGITQSPKYLFRKEGQNVTLSCEQNLNHDAMYWYRQDPGQGLRLIYYSQIVNDFQKGDIAEGYSVSREKKESFPLTVTSAQKNPTAFYLCASSIARTGGYTFGSGTRLTVV.

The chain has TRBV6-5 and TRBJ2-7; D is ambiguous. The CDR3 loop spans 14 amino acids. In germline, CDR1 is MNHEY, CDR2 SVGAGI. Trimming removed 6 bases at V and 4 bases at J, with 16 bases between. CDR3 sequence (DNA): TGTGCCAGCAGCCCGTCGCTATGGGGATACGAGCAGTACTTC. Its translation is CASSPSLWGYEQYF.

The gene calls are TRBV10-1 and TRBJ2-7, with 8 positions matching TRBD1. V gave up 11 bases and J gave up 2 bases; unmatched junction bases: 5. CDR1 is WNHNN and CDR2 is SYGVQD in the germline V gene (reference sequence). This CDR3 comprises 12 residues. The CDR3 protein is CASDRETYEQYF. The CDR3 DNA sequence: TGCGCCTCGGACAGGGAAACCTACGAGCAGTACTTC.

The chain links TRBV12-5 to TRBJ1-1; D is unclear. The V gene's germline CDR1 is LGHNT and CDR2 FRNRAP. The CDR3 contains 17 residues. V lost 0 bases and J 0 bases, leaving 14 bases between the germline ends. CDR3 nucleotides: TGTGCTAGTGGTTTGGTACCCCTCGCAGCCATGAACACTGAAGCTTTCTTT. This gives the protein CASGLVPLAAMNTEAFF.

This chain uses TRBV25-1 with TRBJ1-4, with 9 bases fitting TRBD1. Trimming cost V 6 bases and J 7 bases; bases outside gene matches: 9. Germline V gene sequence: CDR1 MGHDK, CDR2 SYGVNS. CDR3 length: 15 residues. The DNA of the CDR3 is TGTGCCAGCAGACCACAGGGGGCGGGTGGTGAAAAACTGTTTTTT. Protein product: CASRPQGAGGEKLFF.

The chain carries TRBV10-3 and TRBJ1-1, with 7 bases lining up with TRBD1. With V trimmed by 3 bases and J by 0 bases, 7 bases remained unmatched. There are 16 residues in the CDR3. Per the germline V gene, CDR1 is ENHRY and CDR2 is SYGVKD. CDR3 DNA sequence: TGTGCCATCAGTGACCTAATACAGGGGATGAACACTGAAGCTTTCTTT. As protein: CAISDLIQGMNTEAFF.

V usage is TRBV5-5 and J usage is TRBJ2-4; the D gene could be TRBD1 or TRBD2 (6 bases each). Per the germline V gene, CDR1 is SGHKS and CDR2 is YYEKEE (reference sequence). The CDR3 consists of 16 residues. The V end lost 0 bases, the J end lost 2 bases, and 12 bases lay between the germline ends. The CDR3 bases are TGTGCCAGCAGCTTGGTGGGGGGCTGGACCAAAAACATTCAGTACTTC. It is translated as CASSLVGGWTKNIQYF. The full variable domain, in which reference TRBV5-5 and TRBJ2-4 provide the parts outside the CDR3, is DAGVTQSPTHLIKTRGQQVTLRCSPISGHKSVSWYQQVLGQGPQFIFQYYEKEERGRGNFPDRFSARQFPNYSSELNVNALLLGDSALYLCASSLVGGWTKNIQYFGAGTRLSVL.

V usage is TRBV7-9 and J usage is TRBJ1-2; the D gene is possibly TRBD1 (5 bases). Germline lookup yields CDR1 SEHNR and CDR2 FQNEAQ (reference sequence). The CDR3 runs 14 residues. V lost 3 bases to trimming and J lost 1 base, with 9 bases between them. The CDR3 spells CASSLGLFNYGYTF. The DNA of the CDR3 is TGTGCCAGCAGCTTGGGACTCTTTAACTATGGCTACACCTTC. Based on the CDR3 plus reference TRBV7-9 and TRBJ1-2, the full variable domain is DTGVSQNPRHKITKRGQNVTFRCDPISEHNRLYWYRQTLGQGPEFLTYFQNEAQLEKSRLLSDRFSAERPKGSFSTLEIQRTEQGDSAMYLCASSLGLFNYGYTFGSGTRLTVV.

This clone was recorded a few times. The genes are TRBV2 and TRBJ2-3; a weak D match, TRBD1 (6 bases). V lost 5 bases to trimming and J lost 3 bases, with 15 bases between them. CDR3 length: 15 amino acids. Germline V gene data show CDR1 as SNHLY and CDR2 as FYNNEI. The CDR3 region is CASSRVGQRTDTQYF. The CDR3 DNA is TGTGCCAGCAGTAGGGTCGGACAGAGAACAGATACGCAGTATTTT.

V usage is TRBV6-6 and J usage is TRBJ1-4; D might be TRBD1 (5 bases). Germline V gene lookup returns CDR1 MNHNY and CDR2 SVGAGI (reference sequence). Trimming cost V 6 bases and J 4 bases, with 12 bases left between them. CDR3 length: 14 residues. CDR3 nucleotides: TGTGCCAGCAGGCGCGAAAGGGGTAATGAAAAACTGTTTTTT. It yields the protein CASRRERGNEKLFF.

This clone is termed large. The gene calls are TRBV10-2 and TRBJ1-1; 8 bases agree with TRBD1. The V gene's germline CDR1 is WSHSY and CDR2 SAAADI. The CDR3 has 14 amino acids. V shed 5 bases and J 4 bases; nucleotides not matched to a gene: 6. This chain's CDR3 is CASSRQGSGTEAFF. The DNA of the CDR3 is TGCGCCAGCAGTAGACAGGGGAGTGGCACTGAAGCTTTCTTT.

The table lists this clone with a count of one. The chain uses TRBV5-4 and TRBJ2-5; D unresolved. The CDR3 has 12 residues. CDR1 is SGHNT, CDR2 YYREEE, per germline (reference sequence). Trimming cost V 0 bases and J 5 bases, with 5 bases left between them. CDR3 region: CASSLVGETQYF. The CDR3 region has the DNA TGTGCCAGCAGCTTGGTAGGGGAGACCCAGTACTTC.

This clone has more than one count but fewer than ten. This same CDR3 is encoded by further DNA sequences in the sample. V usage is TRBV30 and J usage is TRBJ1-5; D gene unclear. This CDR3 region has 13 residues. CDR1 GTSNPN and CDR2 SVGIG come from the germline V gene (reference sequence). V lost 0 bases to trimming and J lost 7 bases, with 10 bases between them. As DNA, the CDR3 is TGTGCCTGGAGTGTAGCGGGTTCGCAGCCCCAGCATTTT. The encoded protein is CAWSVAGSQPQHF.

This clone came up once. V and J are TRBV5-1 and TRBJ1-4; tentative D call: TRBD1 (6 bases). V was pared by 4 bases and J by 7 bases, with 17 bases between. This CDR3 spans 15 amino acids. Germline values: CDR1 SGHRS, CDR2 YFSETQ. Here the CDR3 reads CASSDQGGRGEKLFF. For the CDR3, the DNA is TGCGCCAGCAGCGACCAAGGGGGACGGGGTGAAAAACTGTTTTTT.

The CDR3: CASSSDRGPVSDYNSPLHF. The CDR3, as DNA: TGTGCCAGCAGCTCGGACAGGGGGCCTGTGTCGGACTATAATTCACCCCTCCACTTT. This rearrangement joins TRBV7-2 to TRBJ1-6; 11 bases fit TRBD1. The germline gives CDR1 SGHTA, CDR2 FQGNSA. The J segment lost 3 bases and the V segment lost 4 bases, leaving 11 bases of the junction unmatched. This CDR3 has 19 residues.

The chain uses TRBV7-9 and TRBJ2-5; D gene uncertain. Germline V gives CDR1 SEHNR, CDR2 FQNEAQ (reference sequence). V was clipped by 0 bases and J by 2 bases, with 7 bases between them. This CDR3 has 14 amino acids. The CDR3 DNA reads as TGTGCCAGCAGCTTAGCTCGCCCTCAAGAGACCCAGTACTTC. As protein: CASSLARPQETQYF. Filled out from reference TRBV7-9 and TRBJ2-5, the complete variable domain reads DTGVSQNPRHKITKRGQNVTFRCDPISEHNRLYWYRQTLGQGPEFLTYFQNEAQLEKSRLLSDRFSAERPKGSFSTLEIQRTEQGDSAMYLCASSLARPQETQYFGPGTRLLVL.